This entry lists 24 T cell receptor beta chains sequenced from one sample in a study of T cell responses to AZD1222 COVID-19 vaccine (dated by TCRdb to the early 2020s). The library was generated by the immunoSEQ multiplex PCR assay. Held by TCRdb, this immuneACCESS table contains in-frame sequences only and omits some clones. Under half of the omission traces to an unresolved V gene where checked; the cause of the rest is unknown. This sample lists 90,000 to 110,000 clones; roughly 88% were detected once. The ten largest clonotypes hold roughly a sixth of the sample. The time point label for this specimen denotes: baseline before first vaccination. The sequencing used peripheral blood, collected on day 0 of AZD1222 vaccination. Receptor source: an adult in good health.

V and J are TRBV28 and TRBJ1-5; perhaps TRBD1 as D (6 bases). This CDR3 has 14 amino acids. CDR1 is MDHEN and CDR2 is SYDVKM in the germline V gene. V dropped 4 bases and J dropped 4 bases, with 11 bases sitting between them. The CDR3 coding sequence is TGTGCCAGCAGTTCCCTTGACAGGAATCAGCCCCAGCATTTT. Amino acids: CASSSLDRNQPQHF. Full variable domain (missing parts from reference TRBV28 and TRBJ1-5): DVKVTQSSRYLVKRTGEKVFLECVQDMDHENMFWYRQDPGLGLRLIYFSYDVKMKEKGDIPEGYSVSREKKERFSLILESASTNQTSMYLCASSSLDRNQPQHFGDGTRLSIL.

The chain uses TRBV27 and TRBJ1-6; TRBD1 is a possible D gene (6 bases). The V end was cut by 3 bases, the J end by 8 bases, with 11 bases between. The CDR3 is made up of 14 amino acids. CDR1 MNHEY and CDR2 SMNVEV come from the germline V gene (reference sequence). The CDR3 loop reads CASSFRGPDSPLHF. CDR3 coding DNA: TGTGCCAGCAGTTTCAGGGGCCCGGATTCACCCCTCCACTTT.

This clone was counted a few times. The CDR3 loop is CASSQDNRKLNIQYF. CDR3 coding DNA: TGTGCCAGCAGCCAAGATAACAGGAAGCTTAACATTCAGTACTTC. The V call is TRBV3-1 (or the pseudogene TRBV3-2), the J call TRBJ2-4, with a possible D match to TRBD1 (5 bases). V lost 0 bases and J 7 bases, leaving 13 bases between the germline ends. This CDR3 spans 15 amino acids. Germline-derived CDR1 and CDR2 are LGHDT and YNNKEL (reference sequence).

V usage is TRBV4-2 and J usage is TRBJ2-1, with 8 bases aligning to TRBD2. The CDR3 extends over 15 amino acids. J lost 9 bases, V lost 4 bases, and 11 bases had no gene match. Looked up from germline, CDR1 is LGHNA and CDR2 is YNFKEQ. CDR3 sequence reads: CASSLEGASGFEQFF. The CDR3 nucleotides are TGTGCCAGCAGCCTAGAGGGAGCTAGCGGGTTTGAGCAGTTCTTC.

The chain carries TRBV3-1 (or the pseudogene TRBV3-2) and TRBJ1-6; TRBD1 is a possible D gene (5 bases). Germline V gives CDR1 LGHDT, CDR2 YNNKEL (reference sequence). This CDR3 has 16 amino acids. The ends were cut back, 0 bases at V and 6 bases at J, with 12 bases in the middle. CDR3 DNA sequence: TGTGCCAGCAGCCAAGAGCCGTCAGGGATTAATTCACCCCTCCACTTT. Its translation is CASSQEPSGINSPLHF.

The V gene is TRBV3-1 (or the pseudogene TRBV3-2), the J gene TRBJ2-3; 7 bases agree with TRBD2. Germline V CDR1 and CDR2: LGHDT, YNNKEL (reference sequence). The CDR3 has 14 residues. V dropped 2 bases and J dropped 1; count of bases not matched to a gene: 0. The CDR3 coding sequence is TGTGCCAGCAGCCAAACTAGCGGCACAGATACGCAGTATTTT. It translates to CASSQTSGTDTQYF.

V gene TRBV3-1 (or the pseudogene TRBV3-2) combines with J gene TRBJ1-4; D ambiguous. In germline, CDR1 is LGHDT, CDR2 YNNKEL (reference sequence). This CDR3 has 14 amino acids. Trimming shortened V by 4 bases and J by 7 bases, and 13 bases separated the two germline ends. This CDR3 is CASSLSGPGEKLFF. The CDR3 bases are TGTGCCAGCAGCCTCAGCGGGCCGGGTGAAAAACTGTTTTTT.

This clone has more than one count but fewer than ten. The rearrangement joins TRBV21-1 to TRBJ2-1; the listed D gene, TRBD1, was not tested against the DNA. TRBV21-1 has pseudogene status. This CDR3 contains 16 residues. CDR3 sequence (DNA): TGTGCCAGCAGCAAAGTTGGGCGTGTCTCCTACAATGAGCAGTTCTTC. Its translation is CASSKVGRVSYNEQFF.

This clone was found a few times. The CDR3 DNA sequence: TGCAGCGTTGATATAGCGGGAGTCTACAATGAGCAGTTCTTC. It is translated as CSVDIAGVYNEQFF. V and J are TRBV29-1 and TRBJ2-1, with 9 bases matching TRBD2. This CDR3 has 14 amino acids. The junction had 3 bases not matched to a gene; V was cut back by 3 bases and J by 3 bases. Germline assignment: CDR1 SQVTM and CDR2 ANQGSEA.

This chain joins TRBV6-5 and TRBJ1-5; D not resolved. The CDR3 runs to 13 residues. Trimming stripped 6 bases from V and 4 bases from J, with 10 bases between. Germline values: CDR1 MNHEY, CDR2 SVGAGI. The DNA for the CDR3 is TGTGCCAGCAGGGGCGACGGAAATCAGCCCCAGCATTTT. This encodes CASRGDGNQPQHF.

The CDR3 bases are TGTGCCAGTAGTGCTCAGGGGGTGCGCTCTGGAAACACCATATATTTT. It is translated as CASSAQGVRSGNTIYF. This rearrangement joins TRBV19 to TRBJ1-3; 7 nucleotides line up with TRBD1. The CDR3 has 16 amino acids. V shed 5 bases and J 0 bases; nucleotides not matched to a gene: 7. CDR1 LNHDA and CDR2 SQIVND come from the germline V gene (reference sequence).

The rearrangement uses TRBV7-8 and TRBJ2-3; 10 positions match TRBD2. CDR1 SGHVS and CDR2 FQNEAQ come from the germline V gene. After removal of 1 base from V and 7 bases from J, the junction contained 14 bases not matched to a gene. The CDR3 sequence is 18 residues long. In DNA form, the CDR3 reads TGTGCCAGCAGCTTAGGTCGAATGGCTAGCGGGAGTGGATATACGCAGTATTTT. Protein sequence: CASSLGRMASGSGYTQYF. Variable domain in full (rest from reference TRBV7-8 and TRBJ2-3): GAGVSQSPRYKVAKRGQDVALRCDPISGHVSLFWYQQALGQGPEFLTYFQNEAQLDKSGLPSDRFFAERPEGSVSTLKIQRTQQEDSAVYLCASSLGRMASGSGYTQYFGPGTRLTVL.

The chain combines TRBV6-2 or TRBV6-3 with TRBJ1-1; D possibly corresponds to TRBD1 (5 bases). The CDR3 runs 13 residues. With 6 bases removed from V and 4 bases from J, the gap between germline ends came to 12 bases. The V gene's germline CDR1 is MNHEY and CDR2 SVGEGT. Here the CDR3 DNA reads TGTGCCAGCAGCCCCGACAGCGGCACTGAAGCTTTCTTT. It codes for CASSPDSGTEAFF.

The rearrangement links TRBV18 to TRBJ2-5; TRBD1 is a possible D gene (6 bases). In germline, CDR1 is KGHSH, CDR2 LQKENI. Trimming cost V 4 bases and J 7 bases, with 19 bases left between them. This CDR3 has 15 amino acids. The CDR3 DNA reads TGTGCCAGCTCACTCCCGCCTGGGGGCGAGGGGACCCAGTACTTC. It specifies CASSLPPGGEGTQYF.

This clone was seen just once. This chain uses TRBV13 with TRBJ2-7, with D perhaps matching TRBD2 (6 bases). CDR1 is PRHDT and CDR2 is FYEKMQ in the germline V gene (reference sequence). Trimming cost V 5 bases and J 1 base, with 15 bases left between them. CDR3 size: 15 residues. DNA of the CDR3: TGTGCCAGCAGCGGGCCGGGACTGTATTCCTACGAGCAGTACTTC. This gives the protein CASSGPGLYSYEQYF.

V and J are TRBV7-9 and TRBJ1-1; D is undetermined. The V and J ends lost 5 bases and 1 base respectively, with 8 bases between them. CDR1 SEHNR and CDR2 FQNEAQ come from the germline V gene (reference sequence). The CDR3 has 13 amino acids. CDR3: CASSRHGNTEAFF. CDR3 nucleotide sequence: TGTGCCAGCAGCCGACACGGGAACACTGAAGCTTTCTTT.

The chain has TRBV6-2 or TRBV6-3 and TRBJ1-6, with D perhaps TRBD1 (6 bases). V was clipped by 4 bases and J by 4 bases, with 14 bases between them. The germline V gene encodes CDR1 MNHEY and CDR2 SVGEGT. The CDR3 consists of 16 residues. This CDR3 is CASSSRRGDYNSPLHF. The CDR3 DNA reads TGTGCCAGCAGTTCGCGGAGGGGGGATTATAATTCACCCCTCCACTTT.

The chain employs TRBV9 and TRBJ2-3; 7 positions agree with TRBD1. The germline CDR1 and CDR2 sequences are SGDLS and YYNGEE. CDR3 size: 14 residues. With 5 bases clipped from V and 6 bases from J, the junction kept 9 bases outside the gene matches. The CDR3 loop is CASSRDSNMDTQYF. As DNA, the CDR3 is TGTGCCAGCAGTCGGGACAGTAATATGGATACGCAGTATTTT.

The V gene is TRBV7-8, the J gene TRBJ1-2; no reliable D call. The CDR3 spans 14 residues. V lost 4 bases, J lost 6 bases, and 15 bases lay in between. The germline V gene has CDR1 SGHVS and CDR2 FQNEAQ. The CDR3 reads CASSSGVLEDGYTF. The CDR3 DNA follows: TGTGCCAGCAGCTCTGGGGTCCTAGAGGATGGCTACACCTTC.

This clone was observed a single time. This chain uses TRBV7-2 with TRBJ1-1; D is undetermined. CDR1 is SGHTA and CDR2 is FQGNSA in the germline V gene. V was clipped by 5 bases and J by 0 bases, with 16 bases between them. The CDR3 runs to 16 residues. The CDR3 protein is CASSPPLGVMNTEAFF. In DNA form, the CDR3 reads TGTGCCAGCAGCCCCCCCCTCGGGGTAATGAACACTGAAGCTTTCTTT.

The chain links TRBV29-1 to TRBJ2-5; tentative D call: TRBD1 (5 bases). Trimming removed 4 bases at V and 1 base at J, with 7 bases between. The CDR3 spans 12 residues. CDR1 is SQVTM, CDR2 ANQGSEA, per germline. The CDR3 loop is CSVGGAQETQYF. The CDR3 DNA follows: TGCAGCGTTGGTGGGGCCCAAGAGACCCAGTACTTC.

The rearrangement joins TRBV11-3 to TRBJ1-6, with D tentatively TRBD1 (5 bases). V was trimmed by 9 bases and J by 9 bases, leaving 15 bases between them. This CDR3 has 13 amino acids. The germline CDR1 and CDR2 sequences are SGHNT and YENEEA. The DNA for the CDR3 is TGTGCCAGTGCCGAGGGGTTCGGTTCACCCCTCCACTTT. Translated: CASAEGFGSPLHF.

This rearrangement joins TRBV19 to TRBJ1-6; perhaps TRBD1 as D (6 bases). There are 16 residues in the CDR3. The germline V gene has CDR1 LNHDA and CDR2 SQIVND (reference sequence). With 4 bases removed from V and 9 bases from J, the gap between germline ends came to 19 bases. CDR3 in amino acids: CASSTSHGGGRSPLHF. CDR3 nucleotide sequence: TGTGCCAGTAGTACCTCCCATGGGGGCGGGCGTTCACCCCTCCACTTT. Supplemented by reference TRBV19 and TRBJ1-6, the full variable domain reads DGGITQSPKYLFRKEGQNVTLSCEQNLNHDAMYWYRQDPGQGLRLIYYSQIVNDFQKGDIAEGYSVSREKKESFPLTVTSAQKNPTAFYLCASSTSHGGGRSPLHFGNGTRLTVT.

This chain connects TRBV11-2 to TRBJ2-7; the match to TRBD2 covers 15 bases. Unmatched junction bases numbered 8, after V lost 2 bases and J lost 0 bases. Germline CDR1 and CDR2: SGHAT and FQNNGV. The CDR3 runs 19 residues. The CDR3 loop is CASSLSLGLAGGFSYEQYV. DNA of the CDR3: TGTGCCAGCAGCTTATCGCTGGGACTAGCGGGAGGATTCTCCTACGAGCAGTACGTC.